The 4 T cell receptor beta chains reported below all come from one sample, sequenced in a study of blood T cell repertoires in COVID-19. Profiled with immunoSEQ multiplex PCR; TCRdb holds only in-frame clones, not every one. The sample contains around 200,000 clones, about 90% of which appear only once. Sequenced: peripheral blood. The receptor set was obtained from a man aged 70-80 years with active or convalescent COVID-19.

The chain recombines TRBV5-4 with TRBJ1-2; D unclear. Germline V gene sequence: CDR1 SGHNT, CDR2 YYREEE (reference sequence). CDR3 size: 13 residues. Trimming pared 0 bases from V and 4 bases from J, leaving 7 bases between. CDR3 in amino acids: CASSLGTVYGYTF. The CDR3 nucleotides read TGTGCCAGCAGCTTGGGTACGGTCTATGGCTACACCTTC.

The V call is TRBV7-2, the J call TRBJ2-7, with a possible D match to TRBD2 (6 bases). This CDR3 region has 15 residues. The germline CDR1 and CDR2 sequences are SGHTA and FQGNSA. Between the trimmed V and J ends, which lost 4 bases and 2 bases, there was a span of 15 bases. This CDR3 is CASSYEAGRTYEQYF. Written as DNA, the CDR3 is TGTGCCAGCAGCTACGAAGCTGGGAGGACCTACGAGCAGTACTTC.

The chain combines TRBV20-1 with TRBJ2-1; 11 positions agree with TRBD2. Unmatched junction bases numbered 8, after V lost 3 bases and J lost 10 bases. In germline, CDR1 is DFQATT, CDR2 SNEGSKA (reference sequence). CDR3 length equals 14 residues. The CDR3 DNA sequence: TGCAGTGCTAGTAGTAGCGGGAGGGCCGGGGAGCAGTTCTTC. This codes for CSASSSGRAGEQFF.

This clone was seen many times. This rearrangement joins TRBV7-9 to TRBJ2-1; 8 bases line up with TRBD2. CDR3 length: 16 amino acids. The V and J ends lost 8 bases and 5 bases, in that order; junction bases with no gene match: 14. Per germline, CDR1 SEHNR and CDR2 FQNEAQ (reference sequence). The DNA of the CDR3 is TGTGCCAGCCACTCCCATCGGCGGGAGGTCGACAATGAGCAGTTCTTC. Its translation is CASHSHRREVDNEQFF.